The 2 T cell receptor beta chains given below trace back to one sample, sequenced in a study of technical replicates of blood from several donors. TCRdb's table, derived via immunoSEQ multiplex PCR, lists solely in-frame clones and lacks some. Here the sample spans 51,000 or so clones, around 90% being singletons. The sample taken for sequencing was PBMCs. These receptors all come from a human donor in good health. Some clones in this sample may be carry-over from other donors' samples.

The chain uses TRBV23-1 and TRBJ1-5; a possible D gene is TRBD1 (5 bases). TRBV23-1 counts as an open reading frame of uncertain function. This CDR3 contains 18 residues. V dropped 1 base and J dropped 1 base, with 17 bases sitting between them. CDR3 in amino acids: CASSQWGRACLSNQPQHF. The CDR3 DNA is TGCGCCAGCAGTCAATGGGGCCGGGCCTGCCTAAGCAATCAGCCCCAGCATTTT.

This clone occurred once. The chain joins TRBV15 to TRBJ1-3; 8 bases are shared with TRBD1. The germline V gene encodes CDR1 LNHNV and CDR2 YYDKDF (reference sequence). The CDR3 length is 18 residues. V lost 3 bases to trimming and J lost 6 bases; unmatched junction nucleotides: 16. This CDR3 is CATSSPIGLGQGANTIYF. The CDR3 nucleotides read TGTGCCACCAGCAGCCCGATCGGCCTCGGACAGGGAGCAAACACCATATATTTT.